The T cell receptor (beta chain) under discussion was sequenced for a study of human T cells and chemical hapten exposure. Background on the study: Per-sample TCR yields varied mainly from small pooled library volume differences.

Time point described: healthy volunteer bleed at 2 weeks. From whole blood left unfractionated, total RNA was extracted. Study-wide results and limits: The number of TCRs above 1 in 1000 frequency did not change after DPC sensitization.

This clonotype was found a few times. Its antigen is as yet unknown. The library tagged individual cDNA molecules with unique molecular identifiers. TCRdb reprocessed the RACE reads via MiXCR and lists one record per CDR3 protein. The table lists 80,000 to 100,000 distinct CDR3 sequences, over 8% of them singletons. Germline V gives CDR1 SNHLY, CDR2 FYNNEI. The CDR3 has 17 residues. V gave up 2 bases and J gave up 2 bases; unmatched junction bases: 10. The TCR sequence derives from a female donor in good health. Some clones in this sample may be carry-over from other donors' samples. The chain joins TRBV2 to TRBJ2-7, with 9 bases fitting TRBD2. Sequencing used whole blood. CDR3 in DNA: TGTGCCAGCAGTGAAACGAGGAGCGGGAGGCATACCTACGAGCAGTACTTC. Translated: CASSETRSGRHTYEQYF.